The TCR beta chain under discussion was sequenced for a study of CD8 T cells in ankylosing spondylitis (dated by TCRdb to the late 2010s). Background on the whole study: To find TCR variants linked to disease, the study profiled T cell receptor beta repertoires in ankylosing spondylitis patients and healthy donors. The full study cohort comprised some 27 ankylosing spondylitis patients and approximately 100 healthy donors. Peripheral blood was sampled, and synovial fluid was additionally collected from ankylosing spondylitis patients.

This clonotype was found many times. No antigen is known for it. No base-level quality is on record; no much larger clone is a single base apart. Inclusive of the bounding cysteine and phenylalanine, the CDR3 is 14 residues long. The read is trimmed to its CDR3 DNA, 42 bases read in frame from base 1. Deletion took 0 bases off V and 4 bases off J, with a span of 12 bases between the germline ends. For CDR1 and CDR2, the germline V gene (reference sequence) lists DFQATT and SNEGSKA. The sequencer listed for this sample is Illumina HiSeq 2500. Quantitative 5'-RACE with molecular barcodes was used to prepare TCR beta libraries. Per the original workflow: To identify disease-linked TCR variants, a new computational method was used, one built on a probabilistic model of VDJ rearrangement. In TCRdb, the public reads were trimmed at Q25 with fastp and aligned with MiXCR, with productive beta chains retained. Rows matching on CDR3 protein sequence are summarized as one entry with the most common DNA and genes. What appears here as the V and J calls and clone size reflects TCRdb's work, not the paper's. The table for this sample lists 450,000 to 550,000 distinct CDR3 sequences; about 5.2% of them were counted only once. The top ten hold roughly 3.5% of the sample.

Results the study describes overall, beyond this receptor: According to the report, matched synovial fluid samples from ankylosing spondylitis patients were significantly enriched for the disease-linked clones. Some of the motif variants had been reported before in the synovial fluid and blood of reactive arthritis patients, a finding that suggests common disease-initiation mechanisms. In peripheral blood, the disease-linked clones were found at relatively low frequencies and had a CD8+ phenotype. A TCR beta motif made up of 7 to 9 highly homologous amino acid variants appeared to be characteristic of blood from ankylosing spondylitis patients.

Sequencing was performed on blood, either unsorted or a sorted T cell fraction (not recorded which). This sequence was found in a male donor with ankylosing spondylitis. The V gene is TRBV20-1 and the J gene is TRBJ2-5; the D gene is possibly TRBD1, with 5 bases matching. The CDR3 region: CSARDHGAGETQYF. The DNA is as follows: TGCAGTGCTAGAGATCATGGGGCCGGAGAGACCCAGTACTTC.